What follows is one T cell receptor (beta chain) and its context. This entry comes from a study of blood T cell repertoires in COVID-19. In the study overall: Sources were T cells, B-cell-depleted T cells, or PBMCs; the material itself was cDNA or gDNA.

V was pared by 4 bases and J by 1 base, with 14 bases between. The CDR3 runs to 16 residues. CDR1 is MNHEY, CDR2 SMNVEV, per germline (reference sequence). The method was immunoSEQ multiplex PCR; TCRdb's version includes in-frame clones alone and lacks a portion of them. The sample has 350,000 to 450,000 clones, roughly 90% seen once; the top ten hold 1.2%. This TCR was sampled from a middle-aged man with acute or convalescent COVID-19. The gene calls are TRBV27 and TRBJ1-5, with D possibly TRBD1 on 6 matching bases. Sequencing input: peripheral blood. In nucleotides, the CDR3 is TGTGCCAGCAGTTCCCGGACAGACCTCAGCAATCAGCCCCAGCATTTT. Translation gives CASSSRTDLSNQPQHF.